The 27 T cell receptor beta chains below were found in one sample sequenced in a study of beta chain features in type 1 diabetes. Study conclusions and caveats: TCRB CDR3s were moderately but significantly shorter in Type 1 diabetes patients in all four CD4+ subsets.

These receptors' targets are unknown. Expressed TCRB transcripts were sequenced, since all the RNA that had been isolated was reverse transcribed. Some clones are missing from TCRdb's copy, which holds only in-frame ones; the method was immunoSEQ multiplex PCR. The sample shows under 55,000 clones, around 40% of them seen only once. The source material was Tregs from blood. The source of these receptors is a man younger than 45 with type 1 diabetes.

The chain carries TRBV7-2 and TRBJ2-2; no firm D call. This CDR3 is 14 amino acids long. Germline V gives CDR1 SGHTA, CDR2 FQGNSA. Between the trimmed V and J ends, which lost 5 bases and 0 bases, there was a span of 7 bases. In DNA, the CDR3 is TGTGCCAGCAGCGTCTATACGAACACCGGGGAGCTGTTTTTT. It encodes CASSVYTNTGELFF.

The chain joins TRBV5-5 to TRBJ2-7, with 7 bases aligning to TRBD1. V was clipped by 1 base and J by 7 bases; unmatched bases: 11. CDR3 length: 15 residues. Germline V gene data show CDR1 as SGHKS and CDR2 as YYEKEE (reference sequence). CDR3 residues: CASSLSTGARWEQYF. CDR3 coding DNA: TGTGCCAGCAGCTTGAGCACAGGGGCACGGTGGGAGCAGTACTTC.

This clone appeared a few times. The chain employs TRBV5-1 and TRBJ2-1; the match to TRBD2 covers 9 bases. The CDR3 is made up of 15 amino acids. Germline V gene lookup returns CDR1 SGHRS and CDR2 YFSETQ. V lost 5 bases and J lost 8; bases outside the gene matches: 11. The CDR3 spells CASSNSGSYTDEQFF. CDR3 nucleotides: TGCGCCAGCAGTAATAGCGGGAGTTATACGGATGAGCAGTTCTTC.

A few counts support this clone. This sequence joins TRBV6-5 and TRBJ1-1, with a possible D match to TRBD1 (5 bases). This CDR3 contains 16 residues. V lost 3 bases and J 1 base, leaving 15 bases between the germline ends. Looked up from germline, CDR1 is MNHEY and CDR2 is SVGAGI. CDR3 in DNA: TGTGCCAGCAGTTATTGGGGGGGACTGGGGAACACTGAAGCTTTCTTT. It is translated as CASSYWGGLGNTEAFF.

CDR3 nucleotide sequence: TGCGCCAGCAGTCCTACCCGAGAGGGAGGGGCTGAAAAACTGTTTTTT. Amino acid sequence: CASSPTREGGAEKLFF. The V call is TRBV23-1, the J call TRBJ1-4; tentatively, D is TRBD1 (5 bases). TRBV23-1 is flagged as an ORF with uncertain function. The CDR3 consists of 16 residues. The V end lost 4 bases, the J end lost 7 bases, and 19 bases lay between the germline ends.

This clone was seen a handful of times. The chain uses TRBV7-9 and TRBJ2-2, with D possibly matching TRBD2 (6 bases). This CDR3 region has 18 residues. The germline V gene has CDR1 SEHNR and CDR2 FQNEAQ (reference sequence). Trimming stripped 2 bases from V and 5 bases from J, with 21 bases between. CDR3 bases: TGTGCCAGCAGCTTAATCCGTGGGCTAGCGTTCGAGACCGGGGAGCTGTTTTTT. Its protein product is CASSLIRGLAFETGELFF. The variable domain in full, with the rest retrieved from reference TRBV7-9 and TRBJ2-2, is DTGVSQNPRHKITKRGQNVTFRCDPISEHNRLYWYRQTLGQGPEFLTYFQNEAQLEKSRLLSDRFSAERPKGSFSTLEIQRTEQGDSAMYLCASSLIRGLAFETGELFFGEGSRLTVL.

This clone was counted only a few times. The chain couples TRBV7-9 to TRBJ2-1, with 7 bases identical to TRBD2. Germline CDR1 SEHNR, CDR2 FQNEAQ (reference sequence). The CDR3 totals 18 residues. V lost 1 base, J lost 9 bases, and 18 bases stayed unmatched. CDR3 sequence: CASSLGYKPGLPSSEQFF. The DNA of the CDR3 is TGTGCCAGCAGCTTAGGCTACAAACCGGGACTACCTTCCTCTGAGCAGTTCTTC. Based on the CDR3 plus reference TRBV7-9 and TRBJ2-1, the full variable domain is DTGVSQNPRHKITKRGQNVTFRCDPISEHNRLYWYRQTLGQGPEFLTYFQNEAQLEKSRLLSDRFSAERPKGSFSTLEIQRTEQGDSAMYLCASSLGYKPGLPSSEQFFGPGTRLTVL.

This clone was seen more than once but under ten times. This sequence joins TRBV29-1 and TRBJ2-3, with D perhaps matching TRBD2 (6 bases). CDR3 length: 13 amino acids. Germline CDR1 and CDR2: SQVTM and ANQGSEA. The chain's CDR3 is CSVSAGGTDTQYF. The CDR3, as DNA: TGCAGTGTATCGGCAGGAGGGACAGATACGCAGTATTTT.

This chain connects TRBV7-3 to TRBJ2-1; TRBD1 agrees at 9 bases. This CDR3 is 16 amino acids long. CDR1 and CDR2 (germline): SGHTA, FQGTGA. The V segment lost 5 bases and the J segment 1 base; nucleotides outside the gene matches: 6. This CDR3 is CASSRGQGGSYNEQFF. DNA for the CDR3: TGTGCCAGCAGCCGGGGACAGGGAGGATCCTACAATGAGCAGTTCTTC.

The chain employs TRBV6-1 and TRBJ1-5, with 9 bases that match TRBD1. CDR3 length: 15 amino acids. The germline gives CDR1 MNHNS, CDR2 SASEGT. J gave up 6 bases and V 4 bases, and 7 bases lay outside the gene matches. Here the CDR3 reads CASSAHRGPGQPQHF. The CDR3 DNA reads TGTGCCAGCAGTGCCCACAGGGGGCCAGGTCAGCCCCAGCATTTT.

This clone was counted between two and nine times. The chain is built from TRBV7-3 and TRBJ2-1; TRBD2 matches at 9 bases. CDR1 is SGHTA and CDR2 is FQGTGA in the germline V gene. The CDR3 has 16 residues. With V trimmed by 6 bases and J by 7 bases, 13 bases remained unmatched. The CDR3 region is CASSRDSGSGWNEQFF. In DNA form, the CDR3 reads TGTGCCAGCAGTCGCGATAGCGGGAGCGGGTGGAATGAGCAGTTCTTC.

There are a few counts of this clone. The V and J genes are TRBV28 and TRBJ2-5, with 12 bases that match TRBD1. Germline lookup yields CDR1 MDHEN and CDR2 SYDVKM. This CDR3 spans 16 amino acids. Trimming cost V 6 bases and J 4 bases; bases outside gene matches: 9. The CDR3 DNA sequence: TGTGCCAGCAGCTCTGGTGGGACAGGGGGCGGAGAGACCCAGTACTTC. Its translation is CASSSGGTGGGETQYF.

In this sample, this clone turned up a few times. This chain links TRBV6-1 with TRBJ2-7; 12 nucleotides line up with TRBD2. In germline, CDR1 is MNHNS, CDR2 SASEGT. Germline trimming cut 1 base from V and 0 bases from J; bases unmatched to any gene: 4. The CDR3 is made up of 17 amino acids. CDR3: CASSEVTSGRLSYEQYF. CDR3 DNA sequence: TGTGCCAGCAGTGAAGTCACTAGCGGGAGGCTCTCCTACGAGCAGTACTTC.

The chain joins TRBV4-2 to TRBJ2-1, with 7 bases fitting TRBD1. In germline, CDR1 is LGHNA, CDR2 YNFKEQ. The V segment lost 1 base and the J segment 9 bases; nucleotides outside the gene matches: 6. CDR3 size: 14 residues. CDR3 in DNA: TGTGCCAGCAGCCAAGGAGACAGGGACAGTGAGCAGTTCTTC. Amino acids: CASSQGDRDSEQFF.

The rearrangement uses TRBV28 and TRBJ1-2; tentative D call: TRBD1 (5 bases). Germline CDR1 and CDR2: MDHEN and SYDVKM. The CDR3 sequence is 13 residues long. V was clipped by 6 bases and J by 7 bases, with 15 bases between them. As DNA, the CDR3 is TGTGCCAGCAGCAGACAGTTGGACGGTGGCTACACCTTC. It encodes CASSRQLDGGYTF.

This clone came up a few times. V and J are TRBV18 and TRBJ1-2; 11 bases agree with TRBD1. Germline V gene lookup returns CDR1 KGHSH and CDR2 LQKENI. With 3 bases clipped from V and 4 bases from J, the junction kept 1 base outside the gene matches. The CDR3 is 14 residues long. The CDR3 bases are TGTGCCAGCTCACCGGACAGGGGGCGCTATGGCTACACCTTC. Its translation: CASSPDRGRYGYTF.

This chain links TRBV7-3 with TRBJ1-4; 8 nucleotides match TRBD1. Germline CDR1 SGHTA, CDR2 FQGTGA. This CDR3 region has 15 residues. J lost 7 bases, V lost 5 bases, and 9 bases had no gene match. The CDR3, as DNA: TGTGCCAGCAGCCCCGGACAGGGATCGGGTGAAAAACTGTTTTTT. It is translated as CASSPGQGSGEKLFF.

This clone was observed a few times. The gene calls are TRBV29-1 and TRBJ2-5, with D tentatively TRBD2 (6 bases). The CDR3 loop spans 15 amino acids. Trimming took 5 bases from V and 4 from J, leaving 20 bases between them. Germline loops: CDR1 SQVTM, CDR2 ANQGSEA. CDR3 in amino acids: CSVQDYPGVGETQYF. The CDR3, as DNA: TGCAGCGTTCAGGACTATCCGGGAGTGGGAGAGACCCAGTACTTC.

Here the CDR3 DNA reads TGTGCCAGCTCACCAGCTAGCGCCTACGAGCAGTACTTC. Protein sequence: CASSPASAYEQYF. This sequence joins TRBV18 and TRBJ2-7, with TRBD2 as a possible D gene (6 bases). There are 13 residues in the CDR3. V lost 2 bases to trimming and J lost 2 bases, with 7 bases between them. Per the germline V gene, CDR1 is KGHSH and CDR2 is LQKENI.

V usage is TRBV5-1 and J usage is TRBJ2-5; D is uncertain. Germline loops: CDR1 SGHRS, CDR2 YFSETQ. This CDR3 contains 14 residues. Trimming stripped 0 bases from V and 5 bases from J, with 11 bases between. The CDR3 loop reads CASSLETSGETQYF. DNA for the CDR3: TGCGCCAGCAGCTTGGAAACCTCCGGGGAGACCCAGTACTTC.

This sequence joins TRBV5-1 and TRBJ1-5, with D possibly matching TRBD1 (6 bases). This CDR3 is built from 14 residues. Germline CDR1 is SGHRS and CDR2 is YFSETQ. The V gene lost 4 bases and the J gene lost 7 bases, with 15 bases spanning the gap. The CDR3 DNA follows: TGCGCCAGCAGCGAGGGACACCCCGGGCAGCCCCAGCATTTT. Translating it yields CASSEGHPGQPQHF.

This clone was seen only a few times. The junction does not match germline at one end; this may be a read error. The CDR3 reads CASSYTEQFF. CDR3 DNA sequence: TGTGCCAGCAGTTACACTGAGCAGTTCTTC. The chain uses TRBV28 and TRBJ2-1; D is uncertain. CDR1 and CDR2 from the germline V gene are MDHEN and SYDVKM. CDR3 size: 10 residues.

The chain links TRBV9 to TRBJ2-1; D unclear. V lost 2 bases, J lost 3 bases, and 6 bases lay in between. The CDR3 extends over 13 amino acids. Germline V gene lookup returns CDR1 SGDLS and CDR2 YYNGEE. The CDR3 nucleotides are TGTGCCAGCAGCGTCAACGGCTACAATGAGCAGTTCTTC. Translating gives CASSVNGYNEQFF.

This clone turned up a few times. The CDR3 sequence: CASSALGSEGTQYF. The CDR3 coding sequence is TGTGCCAGCAGCGCTTTAGGCAGCGAGGGGACCCAGTACTTC. V and J are TRBV9 and TRBJ2-5; D perhaps matches TRBD2 (5 bases). Germline loops: CDR1 SGDLS, CDR2 YYNGEE. This CDR3 has 14 residues. The ends were cut back, 3 bases at V and 7 bases at J, with 16 bases in the middle.

This clone was seen a few times. The genes are TRBV28 and TRBJ1-2; 9 positions match TRBD1. The CDR3 is 15 residues long. Germline trimming cut 5 bases from V and 1 base from J; bases unmatched to any gene: 5. Germline V gives CDR1 MDHEN, CDR2 SYDVKM. CDR3 in amino acids: CASSLRTGVNYGYTF. The CDR3 DNA reads TGTGCCAGCAGTCTACGGACAGGGGTTAACTATGGCTACACCTTC.

The sample holds a few counts of this clone. V is TRBV7-2 and J is TRBJ2-2; TRBD1 matches at 9 bases. The CDR3 sequence is 14 residues long. The trim removed 10 bases at V and 7 bases at J, leaving 10 bases unmatched. Germline V CDR1 and CDR2: SGHTA, FQGNSA. The CDR3 sequence is CATDLTGGFGELFF. CDR3 nucleotide sequence: TGTGCCACCGATCTTACAGGGGGCTTCGGGGAGCTGTTTTTT.

The rearrangement uses TRBV5-1 and TRBJ2-5; TRBD1 is a possible D gene (5 bases). The end of the DNA fits TRBJ2-7 better, so the J call may be wrong. CDR3 length: 13 residues. The germline V gene has CDR1 SGHRS and CDR2 YFSETQ. CDR3 residues: CASSRGNVGEQYF. CDR3 coding DNA: TGCGCCAGCAGCAGGGGCAACGTGGGCGAGCAGTACTTC.